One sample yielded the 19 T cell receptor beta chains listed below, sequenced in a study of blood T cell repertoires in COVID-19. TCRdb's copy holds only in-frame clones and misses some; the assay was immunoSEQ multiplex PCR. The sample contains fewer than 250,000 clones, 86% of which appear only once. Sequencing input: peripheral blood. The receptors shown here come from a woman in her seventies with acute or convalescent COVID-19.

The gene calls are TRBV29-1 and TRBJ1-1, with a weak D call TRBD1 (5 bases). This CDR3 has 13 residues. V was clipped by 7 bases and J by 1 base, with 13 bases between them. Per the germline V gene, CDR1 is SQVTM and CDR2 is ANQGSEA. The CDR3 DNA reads TGCAGCGGGACCACGGGGGGGAACACTGAAGCTTTCTTT. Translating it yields CSGTTGGNTEAFF. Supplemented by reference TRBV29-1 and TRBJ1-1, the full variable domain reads SAVISQKPSRDICQRGTSLTIQCQVDSQVTMMFWYRQQPGQSLTLIATANQGSEATYESGFVIDKFPISRPNLTFSTLTVSNMSPEDSSIYLCSGTTGGNTEAFFGQGTRLTVV.

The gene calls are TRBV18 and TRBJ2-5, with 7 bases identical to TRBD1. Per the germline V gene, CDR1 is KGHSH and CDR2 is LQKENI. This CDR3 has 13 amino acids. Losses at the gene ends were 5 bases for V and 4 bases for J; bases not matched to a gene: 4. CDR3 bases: TGTGCCAGCTCAGGGACAGTGGGAGAGACCCAGTACTTC. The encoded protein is CASSGTVGETQYF.

CDR3 region: CASSQAIGRQETQYF. DNA for the CDR3: TGTGCCAGCAGCCAAGCGATCGGGAGGCAAGAGACCCAGTACTTC. V is TRBV3-1 (or the pseudogene TRBV3-2) and J is TRBJ2-5; 7 nucleotides match TRBD2. The CDR3 is 15 amino acids. The junction had 4 bases not matched to a gene; V was cut back by 1 base and J by 2 bases. Looked up from germline, CDR1 is LGHDT and CDR2 is YNNKEL (reference sequence).

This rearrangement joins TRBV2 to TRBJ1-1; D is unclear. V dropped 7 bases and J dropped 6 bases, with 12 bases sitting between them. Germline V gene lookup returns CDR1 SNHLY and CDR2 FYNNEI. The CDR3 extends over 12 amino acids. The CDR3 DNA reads TGTGCCAGCACCCCGGAGGTGGCTGAAGCTTTCTTT. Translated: CASTPEVAEAFF.

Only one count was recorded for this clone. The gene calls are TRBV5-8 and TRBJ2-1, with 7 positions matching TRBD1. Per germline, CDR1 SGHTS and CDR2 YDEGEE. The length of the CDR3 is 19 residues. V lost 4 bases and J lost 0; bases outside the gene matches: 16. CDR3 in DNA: TGTGCCAGCAGCCCCGGGACAGAGACAACGATGCGCTCCTACAATGAGCAGTTCTTC. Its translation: CASSPGTETTMRSYNEQFF.

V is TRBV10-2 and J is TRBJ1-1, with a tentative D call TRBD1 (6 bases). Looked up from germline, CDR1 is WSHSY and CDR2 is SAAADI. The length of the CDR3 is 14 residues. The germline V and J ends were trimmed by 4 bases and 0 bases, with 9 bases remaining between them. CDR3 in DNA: TGCGCCAGCAGTGGGGCAGGGGTGAACACTGAAGCTTTCTTT. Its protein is CASSGAGVNTEAFF.

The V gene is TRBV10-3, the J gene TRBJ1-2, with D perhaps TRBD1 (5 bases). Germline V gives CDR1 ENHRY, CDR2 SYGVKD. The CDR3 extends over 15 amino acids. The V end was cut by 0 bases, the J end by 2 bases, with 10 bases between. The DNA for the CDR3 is TGTGCCATCAGTGAGTCAGGTTCAGGGAACTATGGCTACACCTTC. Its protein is CAISESGSGNYGYTF.

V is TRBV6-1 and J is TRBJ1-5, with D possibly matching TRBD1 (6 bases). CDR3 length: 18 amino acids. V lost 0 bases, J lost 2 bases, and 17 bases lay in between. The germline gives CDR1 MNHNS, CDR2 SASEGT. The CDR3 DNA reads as TGTGCCAGCAGTGAAGCTAGGGGGTCCCAAAGAGGCAATCAGCCCCAGCATTTT. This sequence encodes CASSEARGSQRGNQPQHF.

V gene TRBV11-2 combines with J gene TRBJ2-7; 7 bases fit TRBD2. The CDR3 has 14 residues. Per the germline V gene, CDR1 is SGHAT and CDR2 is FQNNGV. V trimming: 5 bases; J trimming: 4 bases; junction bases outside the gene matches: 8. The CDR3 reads CASSTGTTPYEQYF. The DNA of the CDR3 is TGTGCCAGCAGCACCGGGACTACCCCTTACGAGCAGTACTTC.

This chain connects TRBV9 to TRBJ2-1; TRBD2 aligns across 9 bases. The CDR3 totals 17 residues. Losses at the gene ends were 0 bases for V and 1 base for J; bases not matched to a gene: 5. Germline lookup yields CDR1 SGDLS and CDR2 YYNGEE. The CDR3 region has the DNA TGTGCCAGCAGCGTAGGAATTAGCGGGAGTTCCTACAATGAGCAGTTCTTC. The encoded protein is CASSVGISGSSYNEQFF.

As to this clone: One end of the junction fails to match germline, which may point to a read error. In nucleotides, the CDR3 is TGTGCCAGTAGTACACGACAGGGGTTTCGACGACCGACCTTT. Amino acids: CASSTRQGFRRPTF. The genes are TRBV19 and TRBJ2-3, with 8 nucleotides matching TRBD1. CDR1 and CDR2 (germline): LNHDA, SQIVND (reference sequence). There are 14 residues in the CDR3.

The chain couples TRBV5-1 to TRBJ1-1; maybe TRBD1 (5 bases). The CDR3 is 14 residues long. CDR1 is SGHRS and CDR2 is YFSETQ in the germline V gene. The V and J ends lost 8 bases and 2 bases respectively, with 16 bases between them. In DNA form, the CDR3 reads TGCGCCAGTCAAGGGGTATTAGGAAACACTGAAGCTTTCTTT. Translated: CASQGVLGNTEAFF.

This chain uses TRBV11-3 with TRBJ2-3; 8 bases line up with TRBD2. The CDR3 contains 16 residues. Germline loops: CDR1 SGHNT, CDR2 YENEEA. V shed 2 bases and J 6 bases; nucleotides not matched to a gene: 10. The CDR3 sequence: CASSLRTGGAWDTQYF. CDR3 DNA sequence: TGTGCCAGCAGCTTAAGGACCGGGGGGGCCTGGGATACGCAGTATTTT.

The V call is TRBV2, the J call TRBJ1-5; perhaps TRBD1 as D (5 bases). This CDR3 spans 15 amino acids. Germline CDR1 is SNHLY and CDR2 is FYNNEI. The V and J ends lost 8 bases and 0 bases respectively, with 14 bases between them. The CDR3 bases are TGTGCCAGCTCAAGGACACAATATAGCAATCAGCCCCAGCATTTT. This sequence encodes CASSRTQYSNQPQHF.

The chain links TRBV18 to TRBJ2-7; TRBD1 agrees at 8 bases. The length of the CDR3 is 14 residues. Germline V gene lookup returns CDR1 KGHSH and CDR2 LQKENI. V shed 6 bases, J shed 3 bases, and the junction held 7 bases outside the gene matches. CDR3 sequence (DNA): TGTGCCAGCTCGTCCGGGACAGGTCTCTACGAGCAGTACTTC. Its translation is CASSSGTGLYEQYF.

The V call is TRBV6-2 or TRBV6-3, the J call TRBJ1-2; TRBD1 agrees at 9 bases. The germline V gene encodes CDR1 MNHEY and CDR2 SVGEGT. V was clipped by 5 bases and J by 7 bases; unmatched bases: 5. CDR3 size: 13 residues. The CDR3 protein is CASSRQGGTGYTF. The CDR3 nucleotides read TGTGCCAGCAGTCGACAGGGGGGGACTGGCTACACCTTC.

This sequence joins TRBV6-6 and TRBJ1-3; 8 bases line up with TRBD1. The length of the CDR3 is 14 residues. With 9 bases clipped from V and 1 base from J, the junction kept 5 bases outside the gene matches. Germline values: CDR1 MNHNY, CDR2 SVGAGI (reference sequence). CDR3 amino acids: CASGDRGSGNTIYF. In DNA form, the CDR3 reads TGTGCCAGTGGAGACAGGGGTTCTGGAAACACCATATATTTT.

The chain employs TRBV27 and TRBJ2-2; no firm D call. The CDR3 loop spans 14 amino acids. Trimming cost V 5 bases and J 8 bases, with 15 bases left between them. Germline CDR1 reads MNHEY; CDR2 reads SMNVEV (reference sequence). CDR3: CASSPQPSFGELFF. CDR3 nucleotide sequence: TGTGCCAGCAGTCCACAACCCTCGTTTGGGGAGCTGTTTTTT.

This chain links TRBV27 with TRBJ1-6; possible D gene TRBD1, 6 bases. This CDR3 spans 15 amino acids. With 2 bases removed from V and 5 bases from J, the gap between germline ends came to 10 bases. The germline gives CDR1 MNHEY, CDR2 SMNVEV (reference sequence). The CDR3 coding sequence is TGTGCCAGCAGTTTAAGGGACACTAATAATTCACCCCTCCACTTT. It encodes CASSLRDTNNSPLHF.